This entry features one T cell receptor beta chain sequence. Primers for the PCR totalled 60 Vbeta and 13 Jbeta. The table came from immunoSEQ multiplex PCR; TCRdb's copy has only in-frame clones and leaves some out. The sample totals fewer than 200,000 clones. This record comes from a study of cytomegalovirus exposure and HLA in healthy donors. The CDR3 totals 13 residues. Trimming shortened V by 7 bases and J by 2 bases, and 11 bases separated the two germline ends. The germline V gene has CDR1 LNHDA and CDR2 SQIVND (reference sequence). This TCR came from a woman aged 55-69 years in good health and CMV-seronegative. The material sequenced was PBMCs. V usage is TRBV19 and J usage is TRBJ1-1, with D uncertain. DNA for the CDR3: TGTGCCAGTAAAATGCAGGATAACACTGAAGCTTTCTTT. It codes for CASKMQDNTEAFF.